What follows is one T cell receptor (beta chain) and its context. The sample originates from a study of control samples from healthy donors and cancer patients. Trimming left V 2 bases short and J 6 bases short, with 16 bases between. CDR3 size: 15 residues. Germline lookup yields CDR1 MNHEY and CDR2 SVGEGT. Measured with immunoSEQ multiplex PCR; TCRdb has only the in-frame clones, and not every one. This sample carries more than 90,000 clones, around 89% of them seen once, and the ten largest clones take under 10%. The sequence came from a man aged 25-40 years in good health. This sequence joins TRBV6-2 or TRBV6-3 and TRBJ1-2, with D possibly being TRBD1 (5 bases). Sequences were obtained from blood. The CDR3 coding sequence is TGTGCCAGCAGTTACCCCAGGATCGGGACGAATGGCTACACCTTC. Protein product: CASSYPRIGTNGYTF.